The present entry profiles one T cell receptor (beta chain) with its context. In the original processing: Amplification of reference gene primers provided the estimated nucleated cell counts. Clones were sequenced by immunoSEQ multiplex PCR, and TCRdb holds only the in-frame ones, with some missing. V, J and clone size are taken as reported in that table, and D and trimming were inferred from the DNA itself. The repertoire consists of roughly 120,000 clones, with 85% occurring once and the leading ten covering 3.2%. Germline CDR1 reads SGDLS; CDR2 reads YYNGEE. The CDR3 is made up of 18 amino acids. V dropped 0 bases and J dropped 3 bases, with 22 bases sitting between them. This sample stems from a study of blood T cell repertoires in COVID-19. Study in general: Italy, Spain and the United States were the sources of the convalescent and acute COVID-19 samples. T cells, B-cell-depleted T cells, or PBMCs supplied cDNA or gDNA.

Seattle cases were enrolled at active infection and followed longitudinally. Specimen: peripheral blood. V usage is TRBV9 and J usage is TRBJ2-7; no clear D gene. The origin of this receptor is a woman older than 75 with COVID-19, enrolled during active disease. The CDR3 sequence: CASSVATPVCQPFYEQYF. The CDR3 nucleotides are TGTGCCAGCAGCGTAGCTACTCCGGTGTGCCAACCCTTCTACGAGCAGTACTTC.